This TCR beta chain was sequenced in a study of T-cell memory formation after mild COVID-19. In its sample, this clonotype was seen a few times. Antigen specificity is unknown. TCR alpha and TCR beta cDNA libraries carrying sample barcodes and UMIs came from 5'RACE with constant-segment primers. TCRdb re-derived calls from the 5' RACE reads in MiXCR, one entry per CDR3 protein. Of 140,000 or so distinct CDR3 sequences in the sample, about 14% are singletons; the top ten hold under 30%. Study results and caveats: Among contracting clones, CD4+ were mainly CM/EM and CD8+ enriched in EMRA. Day 15 to 85 contracting clones showed balanced CD4/CD8; later expanders leaned CD4+.

The CDR3 is 16 amino acids. Trimming took 4 bases from V and 4 from J; bases not matched to a gene: 8. The germline gives CDR1 SGHDT, CDR2 YYEEEE. The material sequenced was PBMCs or a T cell subset sorted from them (not recorded which). This clonotype originated in an adult woman who had mild COVID-19 (a few samples of this study predate the infection). Cell type and time point are not known. The V call is TRBV5-6, the J call TRBJ1-3; the match to TRBD1 covers 10 bases. CDR3 sequence: CASSIPGTGVGNTIYF. The DNA for the CDR3 is TGTGCCAGCAGCATCCCCGGGACAGGGGTCGGAAACACCATATATTTT.